This TCR beta chain is from a study of vaccination and CD4 T cells after COVID-19. Sample time point: late sampling 161 to 241 days after vaccination in a few convalescent patients. Study-wide points: For SARS-CoV-2-reactive clonotypes, the median went from about 22 to 38, a nonsignificant increase.

Concerning this clonotype itself: Its antigen remains unidentified.

TCRdb independently ran MiXCR on the PCR reads; one entry per CDR3 protein. The sample shows some 28,000 distinct CDR3 sequences, 45% to 65% of them seen only once. This CDR3 is built from 14 residues. Germline V gene sequence: CDR1 LNHDA, CDR2 SQIVND (reference sequence). V shed 7 bases and J 7 bases; nucleotides not matched to a gene: 6. The source of this sequence is a human donor who had recovered from COVID-19. The rearrangement uses TRBV19 and TRBJ1-5, with TRBD1 identical over 11 bases. Source: CD4+ T cells from blood, taken about 7 months after SARS-CoV-2 vaccination. CDR3 DNA: TGTGCCAGTATCGGGACAGGGGGAATGCAGCCCCAGCATTTT. Protein: CASIGTGGMQPQHF.